Below are 24 T cell receptor beta chains sequenced from a single sample in a study of blood T cells in healthy people across ages. Using a J-beta primer mix together with a sample-barcoded 5' primer, a second PCR was run for roughly 7 to 12 cycles. One entry per CDR3 protein results from TCRdb running MiXCR on the 5' RACE reads. The profile shows about 1,500,000 distinct CDR3 sequences, about 40% of them singletons. Sequences were obtained from blood. These receptors were taken from a woman under 30 in good health.

J is TRBJ1-5 and V is TRBV30, with a weak D call TRBD1 (6 bases). V lost 0 bases to trimming and J lost 6 bases, with 15 bases between them. The germline V gene encodes CDR1 GTSNPN and CDR2 SVGIG (reference sequence). The CDR3 contains 15 residues. DNA for the CDR3: TGTGCCTGGAGTGTTGGGGGCAAAGAAGGTCAGCCCCAGCATTTT. Protein: CAWSVGGKEGQPQHF.

Only a few counts were recorded for this clonotype. The chain combines TRBV30 with TRBJ1-5; D is perhaps TRBD1 (6 bases). The germline CDR1 and CDR2 sequences are GTSNPN and SVGIG (reference sequence). V was trimmed by 0 bases and J by 7 bases, leaving 10 bases between them. The CDR3 loop spans 13 amino acids. CDR3 sequence reads: CAWSVGGRQPQHF. The CDR3, as DNA: TGTGCCTGGAGTGTTGGGGGGCGACAGCCCCAGCATTTT.

This rearrangement joins TRBV12-3 or TRBV12-4 to TRBJ2-3, with 7 positions matching TRBD2. The CDR3 spans 17 residues. V trimming: 3 bases; J trimming: 0 bases; junction bases outside the gene matches: 9. The DNA for the CDR3 is TGTGCCAGCAGTTTTTCCACGCGGGGGTATAGCACAGATACGCAGTATTTT. It encodes CASSFSTRGYSTDTQYF.

At least ten counts were recorded for this clonotype. This chain links TRBV4-1 with TRBJ2-5; D is unresolved. The CDR3 runs to 13 residues. V lost 0 bases, J lost 7 bases, and 9 bases lay in between. The V gene's germline CDR1 is MGHRA and CDR2 YSYEKL. CDR3 loop: CASSQDGVGTQYF. In nucleotides, the CDR3 is TGCGCCAGCAGCCAAGATGGAGTTGGGACCCAGTACTTC.

The sample holds a few counts of this clonotype. V is TRBV6-5 and J is TRBJ2-7; 8 bases agree with TRBD1. V trimming: 6 bases; J trimming: 0 bases; junction bases outside the gene matches: 10. The germline V gene has CDR1 MNHEY and CDR2 SVGAGI. The length of the CDR3 is 16 residues. For the CDR3, the DNA is TGTGCCAGCAGATACCAAAGGGACAGGATCTCCTACGAGCAGTACTTC. It codes for CASRYQRDRISYEQYF.

This clonotype was seen only a few times. The chain employs TRBV29-1 and TRBJ2-7, with a weak D call TRBD1 (5 bases). V lost 5 bases and J lost 3, with 14 bases in between. Germline CDR1 reads SQVTM; CDR2 reads ANQGSEA. The CDR3 contains 13 residues. Written as DNA, the CDR3 is TGCAGCGTTCAAACAGGATCAGGCTACGAGCAGTACTTC. Protein sequence: CSVQTGSGYEQYF.

On this clonotype: An end of the junction does not agree with germline; a read error may underlie this. This CDR3 is CASSPSGSFNEQFF. The DNA of the CDR3 is TGTGCCAGCAGCCCATCGGGGTCCTTCAATGAGCAGTTCTTC. This rearrangement joins TRBV6-2 or TRBV6-3 to TRBJ2-1; a possible D gene is TRBD2 (5 bases). Germline V lookup: CDR1 MNHEY, CDR2 SVGEGT. The CDR3 spans 14 residues.

This chain links TRBV18 with TRBJ2-5; 8 positions match TRBD1. Germline lookup yields CDR1 KGHSH and CDR2 LQKENI. The CDR3 has 14 residues. Trimming cost V 8 bases and J 5 bases; bases outside gene matches: 10. In nucleotides, the CDR3 is TGTGCCAGCGGGACTGAGACAGGGGACGAGACCCAGTACTTC. Its protein is CASGTETGDETQYF.

This clonotype was counted once. The DNA for the CDR3 is TGTGCCAGCAGTGAAGCGTTCGGGGGGTCCGCCATATATTTT. As protein: CASSEAFGGSAIYF. The rearrangement links TRBV2 to TRBJ1-3, with D maybe TRBD1 (5 bases). V dropped 0 bases and J dropped 11 bases, with 14 bases sitting between them. Per germline, CDR1 SNHLY and CDR2 FYNNEI. The CDR3 runs 14 residues.

V and J are TRBV28 and TRBJ2-1, with 7 nucleotides matching TRBD1. CDR1 is MDHEN and CDR2 is SYDVKM in the germline V gene. The V segment lost 5 bases and the J segment 0 bases; nucleotides outside the gene matches: 13. CDR3 length: 18 amino acids. CDR3 loop: CASSRFTLDRSSYNEQFF. Here the CDR3 DNA reads TGTGCCAGCAGTCGCTTCACCCTGGACAGGAGCTCCTACAATGAGCAGTTCTTC.

The genes are TRBV2 and TRBJ1-1; D possibly corresponds to TRBD1 (6 bases). V lost 7 bases and J lost 3, with 12 bases in between. CDR3 size: 13 residues. CDR1 SNHLY and CDR2 FYNNEI come from the germline V gene. The CDR3 DNA reads TGTGCCAGCACGGGGGGCGCGTACACTGAAGCTTTCTTT. Its translation: CASTGGAYTEAFF.

In its sample, this clonotype was seen many times. The V gene is TRBV10-3, the J gene TRBJ1-6; 11 bases align to TRBD1. Germline V gives CDR1 ENHRY, CDR2 SYGVKD. V shed 8 bases, J shed 9 bases, and the junction held 6 bases outside the gene matches. The CDR3 is made up of 14 amino acids. The CDR3 DNA follows: TGTGCCATCGGTGCTGGGACAGGGGGTTCACCCCTCCACTTT. This encodes CAIGAGTGGSPLHF.

The chain is built from TRBV12-3 or TRBV12-4 and TRBJ1-1; D is uncertain. V dropped 5 bases and J dropped 1 base, with 8 bases sitting between them. This CDR3 has 13 amino acids. CDR3 loop: CASSNHENTEAFF. For the CDR3, the DNA is TGTGCCAGCAGTAATCACGAGAACACTGAAGCTTTCTTT.

The chain couples TRBV7-2 to TRBJ2-5; D remains unclear. Trimming took off 7 bases at V and 0 bases at J, with 15 bases between the two ends. Germline V gene sequence: CDR1 SGHTA, CDR2 FQGNSA. The CDR3 sequence is 15 residues long. The CDR3 spells CASIRATGYQETQYF. In nucleotides, the CDR3 is TGTGCCAGCATTCGAGCGACCGGCTACCAAGAGACCCAGTACTTC.

The chain is built from TRBV4-2 and TRBJ1-1; TRBD1 aligns across 7 bases. The CDR3 runs to 15 residues. V was pared by 1 base and J by 4 bases, with 6 bases of the junction left unmatched. CDR1 is LGHNA, CDR2 YNFKEQ, per germline. The CDR3 reads CASSQGEGAGTEAFF. CDR3 sequence (DNA): TGTGCCAGCAGCCAAGGGGAGGGGGCTGGCACTGAAGCTTTCTTT.

The CDR3 bases are TGTGCCATCAGACCTAGCGGGGGGGCCTACAATGAGCAGTTCTTC. It codes for CAIRPSGGAYNEQFF. The J gene is TRBJ2-1, the V gene TRBV10-3; 12 nucleotides align to TRBD2. Germline V gene sequence: CDR1 ENHRY, CDR2 SYGVKD. The junction had 2 bases not matched to a gene; V was cut back by 6 bases and J by 2 bases. The CDR3 spans 15 residues.

The chain is built from TRBV29-1 and TRBJ2-7; the match to TRBD1 covers 8 bases. The CDR3 is 14 residues long. The J segment lost 2 bases and the V segment lost 3 bases, leaving 6 bases of the junction unmatched. The germline gives CDR1 SQVTM, CDR2 ANQGSEA. In nucleotides, the CDR3 is TGCAGCGTTGAGGACAGGGAGAATACCTACGAGCAGTACTTC. This translates into CSVEDRENTYEQYF.

The chain carries TRBV3-1 and TRBJ2-1; a possible D gene is TRBD2 (6 bases). This CDR3 region has 15 residues. Per germline, CDR1 LGHDT and CDR2 YNNKEL (reference sequence). The ends were cut back, 1 base at V and 7 bases at J, with 14 bases in the middle. In DNA, the CDR3 is TGTGCCAGCAGCCAAGCCGGAGAGGGGAGGAATGAGCAGTTCTTC. This sequence encodes CASSQAGEGRNEQFF.

The chain recombines TRBV12-3 or TRBV12-4 with TRBJ2-3; TRBD2 aligns across 11 bases. The CDR3 is made up of 17 amino acids. The V and J ends lost 5 bases and 6 bases, in that order; junction bases with no gene match: 13. CDR3 residues: CASSPGTSGFSADTQYF. The DNA for the CDR3 is TGTGCCAGCAGTCCCGGGACTAGCGGATTCTCAGCGGATACGCAGTATTTT.

Comment on this clonotype: Just one base apart from a much larger clone, this may be a read error. This chain connects TRBV13 to TRBJ2-3; tentatively, D is TRBD1 or TRBD2 (5 bases each). Trimming stripped 5 bases from V and 4 bases from J, with 10 bases between. CDR1 PRHDT and CDR2 FYEKMQ come from the germline V gene (reference sequence). The CDR3 contains 13 residues. Here the CDR3 reads CASSVEGSDTQYF. In DNA form, the CDR3 reads TGTGCCAGCAGCGTAGAGGGGTCAGATACGCAGTATTTT.

As concerns this clonotype: The junction departs from germline at one end; a sequencing error may be responsible. The chain links TRBV7-9 to TRBJ1-1; D is undetermined. Per germline, CDR1 SEHNR and CDR2 FQNEAQ (reference sequence). CDR3 length equals 13 residues. This CDR3 reads CAGSNDGNTEAFF. CDR3 coding DNA: TGTGCCGGCAGCAACGACGGGAACACTGAAGCTTTCTTT.

As to this clonotype: At one of its ends the junction is not consistent with the germline gene, which may arise from a read error. The chain links TRBV27 to TRBJ2-7; the match to TRBD1 covers 8 bases. This CDR3 is built from 14 residues. The germline gives CDR1 MNHEY, CDR2 SMNVEV (reference sequence). The CDR3 reads CVSSFGGQGREQYF. The CDR3 DNA reads as TGTGTCAGCAGTTTCGGTGGACAGGGTCGCGAGCAGTACTTC.

The V call is TRBV20-1, the J call TRBJ1-5; no reliable D call. V was pared by 6 bases and J by 2 bases, with 8 bases between. There are 12 residues in the CDR3. Germline CDR1 DFQATT, CDR2 SNEGSKA (reference sequence). This chain's CDR3 is CSAHDGNQPQHF. For the CDR3, the DNA is TGCAGTGCCCATGATGGCAATCAGCCCCAGCATTTT.

The J gene is TRBJ1-2, the V gene TRBV6-1; perhaps TRBD1 as D (6 bases). V lost 7 bases to trimming and J lost 6 bases, with 15 bases between them. The CDR3 consists of 13 residues. Germline lookup yields CDR1 MNHNS and CDR2 SASEGT. DNA for the CDR3: TGTGCCAGCACCGAGGGGGAGGTGGATGGCTACACCTTC. The encoded protein is CASTEGEVDGYTF.